This TCR beta chain was documented in a study of regulatory T cells in long-lasting Graves disease. Study results and limitations: Accuracy may have suffered from the small sample size. The TCR repertoire of persistent Graves' patients was less diverse than that of newly diagnosed ones.

CDR3-region Arm-PCR and iRepertoire HTBI primers produced the TCR beta libraries. In the source study's methods: Across the samples, identification revealed some 64 TRBV and some 14 TRBJ segments. TCRdb re-called the multiplex PCR reads with MiXCR, one entry per CDR3 protein. These V and J calls rely on TCRdb rather than the paper's analysis. The profile shows 400,000 to 450,000 distinct CDR3 sequences, around 22% of them singletons. This clonotype was counted ten times or more. Its antigen remains unknown. The time point was: persistent/refractory GD, antithyroid drugs over 5 years with positive TRAb. Making the TCR library involved RNA that had been extracted from PBMCs. Diagnoses of Graves' disease were made by American Thyroid Association guidelines. There are 14 residues in the CDR3. CDR1 and CDR2 (germline): SNHLY, FYNNEI. V lost 4 bases to trimming and J lost 4 bases, with 11 bases between them.

Sample: peripheral blood mononuclear cells (PBMCs), taken when the disease was refractory, from a patient treated with antithyroid drugs. The TCR originated in a female donor with Graves disease. The chain links TRBV2 to TRBJ1-5; D remains ambiguous. This CDR3 is CASSGQSENQPQHF. The CDR3 DNA reads TGTGCCAGCAGTGGACAATCGGAAAATCAGCCCCAGCATTTT.